This TCR beta chain comes out of a study of persistence of HIV-infected CD4 T cells. Findings and limits, study-wide: Within sorted populations, more oligoclonal TCRs accompanied more oligoclonal proviruses.

This CDR3 contains 13 residues. V was trimmed by 3 bases and J by 3 bases, leaving 8 bases between them. CDR1 and CDR2 from the germline V gene are LNHDA and SQIVND (reference sequence). Lysates of CMV-infected fibroblasts at 10 ug/mL stimulated these cells. Responding CD4+ T cells were sorted by upregulation of both CD40 ligand and CD69. Before stimulation, PBMCs underwent CD8+ T cell depletion. Anti-CD28/CD49d costimulation, CD40-blocking antibody and enfuvirtide were given to CD8-depleted PBMCs for roughly 19 hours. Comments on this clone: Its specificity is unknown.

The immunoSEQ assay was version 4, run in survey mode. Repertoires were generated with immunoSEQ multiplex PCR, while TCRdb's copy carries only in-frame clones and drops some. The sample contains 6,500 to 8,500 clones, approximately 60% of which appear only once. The chain recombines TRBV19 with TRBJ1-2; D unresolved. Specimen: CD4+ T cells sorted from PBMCs after roughly 18-hour stimulation, collected from a patient who received antiretroviral therapy. This TCR was sampled from an adult man with HIV who was CMV-seropositive. DNA for the CDR3: TGTGCCAGTAGTATTTCGCGGGACTATGGCTACACCTTC. The encoded protein is CASSISRDYGYTF.